One sample yielded the 31 T cell receptor beta chains listed below, sequenced in a study of blood T cell repertoires in COVID-19. The repertoire was sequenced with immunoSEQ multiplex PCR; TCRdb's copy has only in-frame clones and lacks some. The sample lists roughly 150,000 clones, roughly 77% occurring once. Sequencing was performed on peripheral blood. The origin of the receptors is a man between 60 and 75 years old with acute or convalescent COVID-19.

The chain's CDR3 is CASSAGGVTYEQYF. In DNA form, the CDR3 reads TGTGCCAGCAGTGCCGGAGGGGTCACCTACGAGCAGTACTTC. The V and J genes are TRBV2 and TRBJ2-7; TRBD2 is a possible D gene (6 bases). Germline CDR1 SNHLY, CDR2 FYNNEI. V was trimmed by 4 bases and J by 2 bases, leaving 12 bases between them. This CDR3 is built from 14 residues. The variable domain in full, completed from reference TRBV2 and TRBJ2-7, reads EPEVTQTPSHQVTQMGQEVILRCVPISNHLYFYWYRQILGQKVEFLVSFYNNEISEKSEIFDDQFSVERPDGSNFTLKIRSTKLEDSAMYFCASSAGGVTYEQYFGPGTRLTVT.

V is TRBV5-1 and J is TRBJ1-1; D unclear. Between the trimmed V and J ends, which lost 4 bases and 1 base, there was a span of 20 bases. The CDR3 loop spans 17 amino acids. CDR1 is SGHRS, CDR2 YFSETQ, per germline. Here the CDR3 DNA reads TGCGCCAGCAGCATTGGAACAGCCCTTCGTAGGAACACTGAAGCTTTCTTT. Translated: CASSIGTALRRNTEAFF. The full variable domain, completed using reference TRBV5-1 and TRBJ1-1, is KAGVTQTPRYLIKTRGQQVTLSCSPISGHRSVSWYQQTPGQGLQFLFEYFSETQRNKGNFPGRFSGRQFSNSRSEMNVSTLELGDSALYLCASSIGTALRRNTEAFFGQGTRLTVV.

This clone has only one observation. The gene calls are TRBV5-1 and TRBJ2-1, with 10 bases lining up with TRBD2. The V gene's germline CDR1 is SGHRS and CDR2 YFSETQ. The CDR3 is 15 amino acids. The V segment lost 4 bases and the J segment 8 bases; nucleotides outside the gene matches: 9. The CDR3 DNA is TGCGCCAGCAGCACCGCTAGCGGGAGTTTCGATGAGCAGTTCTTC. As protein: CASSTASGSFDEQFF.

This clone was counted once. The chain employs TRBV27 and TRBJ2-5; maybe TRBD2 (6 bases). V shed 5 bases and J shed 5 bases, with 12 bases lying between them. Per the germline V gene, CDR1 is MNHEY and CDR2 is SMNVEV (reference sequence). The length of the CDR3 is 13 residues. CDR3 region: CASSGPSGETQYF. DNA for the CDR3: TGTGCCAGCAGTGGACCCAGCGGGGAGACCCAGTACTTC.

V is TRBV3-1 (or the pseudogene TRBV3-2) and J is TRBJ2-3; 9 bases match TRBD2. The ends lost 5 bases at V and 3 bases at J; junction bases unmatched: 9. Germline V gives CDR1 LGHDT, CDR2 YNNKEL (reference sequence). CDR3 length: 16 amino acids. CDR3 sequence (DNA): TGTGCCAGCAGCTCGCGGCGGGAGGGCGTAACAGATACGCAGTATTTT. It encodes CASSSRREGVTDTQYF.

This clone was counted once. CDR3 sequence reads: CASSPWRTKETQYF. The CDR3 coding sequence is TGTGCCAGCAGTCCGTGGCGGACAAAAGAGACCCAGTACTTC. This sequence joins TRBV28 and TRBJ2-5; TRBD1 is a possible D gene (5 bases). The germline CDR1 and CDR2 sequences are MDHEN and SYDVKM. Trimming removed 5 bases at V and 3 bases at J, with 13 bases between. CDR3 length equals 14 residues.

V and J are TRBV10-1 and TRBJ2-1, with 11 bases identical to TRBD2. Germline CDR1 WNHNN, CDR2 SYGVQD (reference sequence). The CDR3 runs 18 residues. V lost 0 bases to trimming and J lost 6 bases; unmatched junction nucleotides: 10. The CDR3 loop reads CASSESRVAGGPGNEQFF. In DNA form, the CDR3 reads TGCGCCAGCAGTGAGTCGAGGGTAGCGGGAGGGCCGGGCAATGAGCAGTTCTTC.

The chain links TRBV3-1 (or the pseudogene TRBV3-2) to TRBJ2-5; D perhaps matches TRBD1 (6 bases). V was trimmed by 4 bases and J by 9 bases, leaving 12 bases between them. The CDR3 has 12 residues. CDR1 and CDR2 from the germline V gene are LGHDT and YNNKEL (reference sequence). The CDR3 sequence is CASSPGERAQYF. CDR3 nucleotide sequence: TGTGCCAGCAGCCCAGGGGAGAGGGCCCAGTACTTC.

The chain links TRBV18 to TRBJ1-6, with TRBD1 identical over 8 bases. CDR1 and CDR2 (germline): KGHSH, LQKENI. The ends lost 3 bases at V and 5 bases at J; junction bases unmatched: 3. This CDR3 has 15 amino acids. Here the CDR3 reads CASSPGQADNSPLHF. CDR3 in DNA: TGTGCCAGCTCACCGGGACAGGCCGATAATTCACCCCTCCACTTT.

This clone was counted between two and nine times. CDR3 in DNA: TGTGCCAGCAGATGGGGGGAGGCGAGCAATCAGCCCCAGCATTTT. Translation: CASRWGEASNQPQHF. This chain connects TRBV21-1 to TRBJ1-5. TRBV21-1 is assigned pseudogene status. CDR3 length: 15 amino acids.

J is TRBJ1-2 and V is TRBV19; TRBD1 aligns across 7 bases. CDR1 and CDR2 from the germline V gene are LNHDA and SQIVND (reference sequence). V shed 5 bases and J 5 bases; nucleotides not matched to a gene: 14. This CDR3 is 16 amino acids long. The CDR3 coding sequence is TGTGCCAGTAGTCCAGATGGAGGGGGCGCAACATATGGCTACACCTTC. Protein sequence: CASSPDGGGATYGYTF.

The rearrangement uses TRBV6-4 and TRBJ2-7; 12 bases fit TRBD2. The V gene end was trimmed by 5 bases and the J gene end by 6 bases; junction bases not matched to a gene: 14. Germline loops: CDR1 MRHNA, CDR2 SNTAGT. The CDR3 consists of 17 residues. The CDR3 here is CASSTTGTSGSRAEQYF. CDR3 bases: TGTGCCAGCAGTACGACAGGGACTAGCGGGTCCCGGGCCGAGCAGTACTTC.

This clone has only a few counts. This sequence joins TRBV15 and TRBJ2-5, with 8 bases matching TRBD2. V trimming: 1 base; J trimming: 3 bases; junction bases outside the gene matches: 4. Germline assignment: CDR1 LNHNV and CDR2 YYDKDF (reference sequence). The length of the CDR3 is 15 residues. The CDR3 DNA reads as TGTGCCACCAGCAGAGTGGCGCGGGGGGAAGAGACCCAGTACTTC. This encodes CATSRVARGEETQYF.

CDR3 sequence (DNA): TGCGCCAGCAGCTGGTCCGGGACAGGGGGCGGGGAGCTGTTTTTT. Translation: CASSWSGTGGGELFF. This chain links TRBV5-1 with TRBJ2-2, with 11 bases aligning to TRBD1. The V segment lost 3 bases and the J segment 7 bases; nucleotides outside the gene matches: 5. Germline V gives CDR1 SGHRS, CDR2 YFSETQ. The CDR3 consists of 15 residues.

This clone was seen only once. The chain uses TRBV27 and TRBJ2-2, with 10 positions matching TRBD2. CDR1 MNHEY and CDR2 SMNVEV come from the germline V gene (reference sequence). The CDR3 has 15 amino acids. The trim removed 2 bases at V and 6 bases at J, leaving 3 bases unmatched. The CDR3 nucleotides are TGTGCCAGCAGTTTACTAGCGGGAGTGGCCGGGGAGCTGTTTTTT. This sequence encodes CASSLLAGVAGELFF.

The V gene is TRBV9, the J gene TRBJ2-7; TRBD2 matches 8 bases. Trimming removed 4 bases from V and 6 bases from J; junction bases left unmatched: 9. Germline values: CDR1 SGDLS, CDR2 YYNGEE. This CDR3 is built from 14 residues. The CDR3 DNA reads TGTGCCAGCAGCCCCCGGGGGGGAAGGAGCGAGCAGTACTTC. Amino acids: CASSPRGGRSEQYF.

This clone has only one observation. This rearrangement joins TRBV18 to TRBJ1-4, with no clear D. Germline V lookup: CDR1 KGHSH, CDR2 LQKENI. Trimming took off 5 bases at V and 5 bases at J, with 9 bases between the two ends. The CDR3 covers 13 residues. In DNA, the CDR3 is TGTGCCAGCTCAGAGGGCAGAAATGAAAAACTGTTTTTT. Translated, it gives CASSEGRNEKLFF.

CDR3 protein: CASSRGNSGNTIYF. The CDR3 region has the DNA TGTGCCAGCAGCCGGGGAAACTCTGGAAACACCATATATTTT. The chain uses TRBV2 and TRBJ1-3; no reliable D call. The CDR3 length is 14 residues. Trimming left V 6 bases short and J 0 bases short, with 9 bases between. In germline, CDR1 is SNHLY, CDR2 FYNNEI.

This rearrangement joins TRBV10-3 to TRBJ2-1, with unresolved D. Deletions cut 2 bases from V and 9 bases from J, with 8 bases between. CDR1 is ENHRY, CDR2 SYGVKD, per germline. CDR3 length: 12 residues. The CDR3 DNA follows: TGTGCCATCAGTGAGGACTTCTTTGAGCAGTTCTTC. It is translated as CAISEDFFEQFF.

The V call is TRBV6-1, the J call TRBJ1-2; 11 bases are a match to TRBD1. This CDR3 is built from 15 residues. J gave up 4 bases and V 3 bases, and 4 bases lay outside the gene matches. Germline V CDR1 and CDR2: MNHNS, SASEGT. The CDR3 DNA is TGTGCCAGCAGTGATGGGACAGGGGGATTCTATGGCTACACCTTC. This sequence encodes CASSDGTGGFYGYTF.

This clone appeared once. The V and J genes are TRBV13 and TRBJ2-5; D remains unclear. This CDR3 spans 13 amino acids. CDR1 PRHDT and CDR2 FYEKMQ come from the germline V gene (reference sequence). Trimming shortened V by 5 bases and J by 5 bases, and 12 bases separated the two germline ends. CDR3 sequence (DNA): TGTGCCAGCAGCCGCTACCCGGAGGAGACCCAGTACTTC. Its translation is CASSRYPEETQYF.

This sequence joins TRBV18 and TRBJ1-5; TRBD1 matches at 7 bases. Losses at the gene ends were 2 bases for V and 1 base for J; bases not matched to a gene: 5. The germline V gene has CDR1 KGHSH and CDR2 LQKENI. There are 16 residues in the CDR3. CDR3 sequence: CASSPGAGGSNQPQHF. The CDR3 DNA reads as TGTGCCAGCTCACCAGGGGCAGGGGGAAGCAATCAGCCCCAGCATTTT.

This clone has only a few counts. The V call is TRBV7-9, the J call TRBJ2-1; 10 nucleotides match TRBD2. V was pared by 5 bases and J by 4 bases, with 5 bases of the junction left unmatched. This CDR3 has 15 amino acids. From germline, CDR1 is SEHNR and CDR2 FQNEAQ (reference sequence). CDR3 coding DNA: TGTGCCAGCAGCCTGACTAGCGGGCCTTACAATGAGCAGTTCTTC. The encoded protein is CASSLTSGPYNEQFF.

The chain combines TRBV20-1 with TRBJ1-2; D not resolved. The CDR3 extends over 11 amino acids. V was clipped by 0 bases and J by 5 bases, with 4 bases between them. Germline V lookup: CDR1 DFQATT, CDR2 SNEGSKA (reference sequence). DNA for the CDR3: TGCAGTGCTAGAGATTCTTATGGCTACACCTTC. This codes for CSARDSYGYTF.

The rearrangement joins TRBV4-1 to TRBJ2-1; TRBD2 aligns across 10 bases. The CDR3 extends over 17 amino acids. V lost 0 bases and J lost 9; bases outside the gene matches: 11. Germline lookup yields CDR1 MGHRA and CDR2 YSYEKL. The CDR3 DNA is TGCGCCAGCAGCCAAGATATCGGGCTAGCGGGAGAGAGTGAGCAGTTCTTC. Amino acid sequence: CASSQDIGLAGESEQFF.

In this sample, this clone turned up a few times. The rearrangement links TRBV5-1 to TRBJ1-5, with 7 bases fitting TRBD1. Germline V gene data show CDR1 as SGHRS and CDR2 as YFSETQ. The CDR3 is 15 amino acids. Losses at the gene ends were 5 bases for V and 1 base for J; bases not matched to a gene: 6. The DNA for the CDR3 is TGCGCCAGCAGTGTACAGGGGAAGAGCAATCAGCCCCAGCATTTT. Translating gives CASSVQGKSNQPQHF.

The chain joins TRBV7-3 to TRBJ1-6; no firm D call. CDR1 is SGHTA and CDR2 is FQGTGA in the germline V gene. The ends were cut back, 5 bases at V and 2 bases at J, with 7 bases in the middle. The CDR3 is made up of 14 amino acids. The CDR3 DNA is TGTGCCAGCAGCCCAGGTCCCTATAATTCACCCCTCCACTTT. As protein: CASSPGPYNSPLHF.

The chain joins TRBV27 to TRBJ2-7; a weak D match, TRBD2 (6 bases). The CDR3 is 13 amino acids. V lost 6 bases, J lost 0 bases, and 9 bases lay in between. In germline, CDR1 is MNHEY, CDR2 SMNVEV (reference sequence). CDR3 sequence reads: CASREGYSYEQYF. The CDR3 DNA sequence: TGTGCCAGCAGGGAGGGGTACTCCTACGAGCAGTACTTC.

A note on this clone: The same CDR3 can be traced to other DNA sequences in this sample. V is TRBV5-1 and J is TRBJ2-1; no clear D. Germline V gene data show CDR1 as SGHRS and CDR2 as YFSETQ. CDR3 size: 15 residues. The V gene lost 0 bases and the J gene lost 0 bases, with 7 bases spanning the gap. CDR3 residues: CASSLDGSSYNEQFF. DNA for the CDR3: TGCGCCAGCAGCTTGGACGGTAGCTCCTACAATGAGCAGTTCTTC.

The chain couples TRBV9 to TRBJ1-2; the match to TRBD1 covers 7 bases. The germline CDR1 and CDR2 sequences are SGDLS and YYNGEE. The CDR3 length is 11 residues. The J segment lost 10 bases and the V segment lost 7 bases, leaving 7 bases of the junction unmatched. CDR3 sequence (DNA): TGTGCCAGCGGACGGGACAGTGTCTACACCTTC. Protein: CASGRDSVYTF.

Ten or more counts support this clone. The CDR3 DNA reads TGTGCCACCAGTGATTCCCAGGGTCCGTCCAGGGAATTAAGCAATCAGCCCCAGCATTTT. This codes for CATSDSQGPSRELSNQPQHF. The chain couples TRBV24-1 to TRBJ1-5; a weak D match, TRBD1 (5 bases). Germline V CDR1 and CDR2: KGHDR, SFDVKD. V was shortened by 2 bases and J by 1 base, with 23 bases between the two germline ends. The CDR3 is made up of 20 amino acids.